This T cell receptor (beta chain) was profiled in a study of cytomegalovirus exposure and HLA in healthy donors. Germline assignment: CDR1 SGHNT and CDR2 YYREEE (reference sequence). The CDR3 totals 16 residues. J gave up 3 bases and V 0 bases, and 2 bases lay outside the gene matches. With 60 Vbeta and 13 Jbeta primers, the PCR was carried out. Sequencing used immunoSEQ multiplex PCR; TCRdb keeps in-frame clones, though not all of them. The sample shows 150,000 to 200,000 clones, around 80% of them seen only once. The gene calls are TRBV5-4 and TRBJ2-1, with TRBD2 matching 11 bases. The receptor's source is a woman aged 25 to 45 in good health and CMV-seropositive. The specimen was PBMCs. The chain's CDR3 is CASSLGGLAGYNEQFF. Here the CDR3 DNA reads TGTGCCAGCAGCTTGGGAGGACTAGCGGGCTACAATGAGCAGTTCTTC.